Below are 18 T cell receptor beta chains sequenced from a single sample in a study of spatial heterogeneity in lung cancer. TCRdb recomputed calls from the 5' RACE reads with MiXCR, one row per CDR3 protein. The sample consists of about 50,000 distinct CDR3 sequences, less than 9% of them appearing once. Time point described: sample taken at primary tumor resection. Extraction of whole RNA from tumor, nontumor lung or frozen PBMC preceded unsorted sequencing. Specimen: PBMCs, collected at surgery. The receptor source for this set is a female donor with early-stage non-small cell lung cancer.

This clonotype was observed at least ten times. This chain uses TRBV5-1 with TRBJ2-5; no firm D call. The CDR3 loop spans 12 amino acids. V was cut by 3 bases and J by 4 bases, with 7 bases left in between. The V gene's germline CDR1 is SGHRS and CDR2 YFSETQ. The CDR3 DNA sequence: TGCGCCAGCAGCTCTATGAGAGAGACCCAGTACTTC. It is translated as CASSSMRETQYF.

The chain's CDR3 is CSARARSRYPYEQYF. The CDR3 DNA reads as TGCAGTGCTAGAGCCCGGAGCAGATACCCCTACGAGCAGTACTTC. The chain employs TRBV20-1 and TRBJ2-7, with unresolved D. Germline lookup yields CDR1 DFQATT and CDR2 SNEGSKA (reference sequence). The CDR3 sequence is 15 residues long. V was pared by 1 base and J by 2 bases, with 15 bases between.

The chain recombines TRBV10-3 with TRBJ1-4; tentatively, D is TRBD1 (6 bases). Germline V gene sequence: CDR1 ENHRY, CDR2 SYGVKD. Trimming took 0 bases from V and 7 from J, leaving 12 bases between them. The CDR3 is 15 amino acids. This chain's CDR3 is CAISESRQGLEKLFF. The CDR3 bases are TGTGCCATCAGTGAGTCGCGGCAGGGGCTTGAAAAACTGTTTTTT.

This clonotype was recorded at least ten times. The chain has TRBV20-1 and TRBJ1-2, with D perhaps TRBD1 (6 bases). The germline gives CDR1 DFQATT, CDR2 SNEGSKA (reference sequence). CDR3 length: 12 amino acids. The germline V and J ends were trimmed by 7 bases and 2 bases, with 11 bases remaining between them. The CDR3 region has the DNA TGCAGTGGGGGGGCGGCAAACTATGGCTACACCTTC. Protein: CSGGAANYGYTF.

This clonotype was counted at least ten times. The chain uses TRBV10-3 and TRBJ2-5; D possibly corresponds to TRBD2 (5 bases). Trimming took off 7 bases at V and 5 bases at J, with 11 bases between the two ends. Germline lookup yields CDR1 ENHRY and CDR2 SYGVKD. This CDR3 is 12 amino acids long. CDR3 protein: CAIKDPGETQYF. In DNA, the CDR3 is TGTGCCATCAAAGATCCGGGGGAGACCCAGTACTTC.

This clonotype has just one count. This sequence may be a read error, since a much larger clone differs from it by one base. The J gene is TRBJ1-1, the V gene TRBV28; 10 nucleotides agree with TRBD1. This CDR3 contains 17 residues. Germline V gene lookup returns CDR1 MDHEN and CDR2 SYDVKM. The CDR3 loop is CASRPGQGVLRGTEALF. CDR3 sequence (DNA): TGTGCCAGCAGACCCGGACAGGGGGTACTCCGGGGCACTGAAGCTCTCTTT.

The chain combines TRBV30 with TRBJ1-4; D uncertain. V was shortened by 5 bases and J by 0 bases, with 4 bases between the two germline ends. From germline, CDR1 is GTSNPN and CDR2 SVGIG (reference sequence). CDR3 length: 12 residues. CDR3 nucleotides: TGTGCCTGGGGGGCAACTAATGAAAAACTGTTTTTT. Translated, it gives CAWGATNEKLFF.

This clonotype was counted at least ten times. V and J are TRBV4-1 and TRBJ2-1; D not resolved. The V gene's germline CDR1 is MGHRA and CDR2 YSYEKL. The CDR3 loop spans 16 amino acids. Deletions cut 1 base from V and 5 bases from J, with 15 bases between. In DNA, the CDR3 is TGCGCCAGCAGCCAAGTCGCGAGGCGGAGCGACAATGAGCAGTTCTTC. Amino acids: CASSQVARRSDNEQFF.

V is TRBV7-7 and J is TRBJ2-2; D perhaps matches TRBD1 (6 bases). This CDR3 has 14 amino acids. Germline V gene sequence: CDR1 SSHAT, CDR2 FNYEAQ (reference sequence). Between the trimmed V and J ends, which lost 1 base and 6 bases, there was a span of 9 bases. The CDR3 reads CASSLVQGPGELFF. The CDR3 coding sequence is TGTGCCAGCAGCTTAGTACAGGGCCCCGGGGAGCTGTTTTTT.

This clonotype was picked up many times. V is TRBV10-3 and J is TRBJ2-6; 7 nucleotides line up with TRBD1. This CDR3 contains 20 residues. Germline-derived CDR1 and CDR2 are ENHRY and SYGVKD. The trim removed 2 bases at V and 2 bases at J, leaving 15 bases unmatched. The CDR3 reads CAISEPGQTIYNAGANVLTF. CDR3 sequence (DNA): TGTGCCATCAGTGAGCCGGGACAGACTATCTACAACGCTGGGGCCAACGTCCTGACTTTC.

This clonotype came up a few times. The CDR3 region has the DNA TGTGCCAGCAGCTCCTCAACCACAGGCGACACTGAAGCTTTCTTT. Translation: CASSSSTTGDTEAFF. The chain couples TRBV7-9 to TRBJ1-1; D is possibly TRBD1 (5 bases). Looked up from germline, CDR1 is SEHNR and CDR2 is FQNEAQ (reference sequence). Deletions cut 4 bases from V and 3 bases from J, with 15 bases between. The CDR3 totals 15 residues.

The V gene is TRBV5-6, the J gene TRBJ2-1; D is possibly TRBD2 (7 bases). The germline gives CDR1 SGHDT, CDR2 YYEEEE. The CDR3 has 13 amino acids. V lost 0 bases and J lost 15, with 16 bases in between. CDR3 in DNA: TGTGCCAGCAGCTTGGCGGGGGGCGGCCCTCCGTTCTTC. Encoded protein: CASSLAGGGPPFF. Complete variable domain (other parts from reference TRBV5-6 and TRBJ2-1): DAGVTQSPTHLIKTRGQQVTLRCSPKSGHDTVSWYQQALGQGPQFIFQYYEEEERQRGNFPDRFSGHQFPNYSSELNVNALLLGDSALYLCASSLAGGGPPFFGPGTRLTVL.

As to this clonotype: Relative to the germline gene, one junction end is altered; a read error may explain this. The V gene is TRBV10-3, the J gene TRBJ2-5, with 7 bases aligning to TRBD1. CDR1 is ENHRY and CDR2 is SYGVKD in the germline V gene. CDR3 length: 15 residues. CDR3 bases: TGTGTCATCAGTGATCAAGGGACAGTCCAAGAGACCCAGTACTTC. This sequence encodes CVISDQGTVQETQYF.

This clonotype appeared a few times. The CDR3 spells CATSTRDSPTPLHF. The CDR3 DNA is TGTGCCACATCCACGCGGGACAGTCCCACACCCCTCCACTTT. The V gene is TRBV15, the J gene TRBJ1-6, with 7 bases aligning to TRBD1. The CDR3 covers 14 residues. Germline V gene lookup returns CDR1 LNHNV and CDR2 YYDKDF (reference sequence). V lost 9 bases to trimming and J lost 11 bases; unmatched junction nucleotides: 13. Filled out from reference TRBV15 and TRBJ1-6, the complete variable domain reads DAMVIQNPRYQVTQFGKPVTLSCSQTLNHNVMYWYQQKSSQAPKLLFHYYDKDFNNEADTPDNFQSRRPNTSFCFLDIRSPGLGDTAMYLCATSTRDSPTPLHFGNGTRLTVT.

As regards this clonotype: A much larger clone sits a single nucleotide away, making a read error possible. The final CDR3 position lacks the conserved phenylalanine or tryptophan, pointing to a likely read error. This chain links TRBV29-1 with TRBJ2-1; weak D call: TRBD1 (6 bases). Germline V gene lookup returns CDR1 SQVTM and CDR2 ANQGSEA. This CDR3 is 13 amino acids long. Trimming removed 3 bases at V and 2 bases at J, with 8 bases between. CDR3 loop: CSVDKGAYNEQFL. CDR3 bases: TGCAGCGTTGATAAGGGGGCCTACAATGAGCAGTTCCTC.

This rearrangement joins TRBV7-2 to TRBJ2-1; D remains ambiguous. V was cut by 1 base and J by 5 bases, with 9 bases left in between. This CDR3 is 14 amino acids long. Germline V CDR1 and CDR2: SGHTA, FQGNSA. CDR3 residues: CASSLGMHNNEQFF. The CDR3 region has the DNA TGTGCCAGCAGCTTAGGAATGCATAACAATGAGCAGTTCTTC.

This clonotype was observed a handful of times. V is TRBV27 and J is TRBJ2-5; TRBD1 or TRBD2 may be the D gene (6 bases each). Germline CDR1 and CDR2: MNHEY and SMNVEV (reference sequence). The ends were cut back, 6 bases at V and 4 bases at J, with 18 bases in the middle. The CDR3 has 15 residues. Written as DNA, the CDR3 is TGTGCCAGCAGCCCCCGCGTGGGGGGCTTAGAGACCCAGTACTTC. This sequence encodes CASSPRVGGLETQYF.

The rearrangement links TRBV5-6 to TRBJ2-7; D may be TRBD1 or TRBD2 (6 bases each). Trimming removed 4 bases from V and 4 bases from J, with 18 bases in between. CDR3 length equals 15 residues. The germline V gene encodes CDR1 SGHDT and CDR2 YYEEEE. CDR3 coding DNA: TGTGCCAGCAGCCCAATTGTAAGGGGGAGGTACGAGCAGTACTTC. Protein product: CASSPIVRGRYEQYF.